Here is one T cell receptor beta chain with its context. This CDR3 is built from 16 residues. The germline V gene encodes CDR1 KGHSH and CDR2 LQKENI. With 6 bases clipped from V and 0 bases from J, the junction kept 4 bases outside the gene matches. The sample belongs to a study of blood T cell repertoires in COVID-19. This table comes from immunoSEQ multiplex PCR, and its TCRdb copy is limited to in-frame clones, with some not included. This sample has more than 200,000 clones, with about 89% found just once. What was sequenced was PBMCs or T cells enriched from blood (not recorded which). The chain has TRBV18 and TRBJ2-1; 11 nucleotides align to TRBD2. This receptor was taken from a woman aged 18 to 35 who had recovered from COVID-19. The CDR3, as DNA: TGTGCCAGCTCCCCGACTAGCGGGATCTCCTACAATGAGCAGTTCTTC. Translation: CASSPTSGISYNEQFF.